One and the same sample provided the 16 T cell receptor beta chains below, sequenced in a study of T-cell reconstitution after alpha-beta-depleted transplantation in children (dated by TCRdb to between 2015 and 2016). Receptor amplification or capture employed PCR. The reads were generated on an Illumina HiSeq 2500. TCR library preparation used molecular barcoding, with unique molecular identifiers applied to normalize quantification of the TCRbeta repertoire. Through fastp at Q25 and MiXCR, TCRdb rebuilt clones from the public reads, retaining in-frame beta chains. Rows with a matching CDR3 protein are joined into one entry that keeps the most common DNA and genes. The sample includes a few hundred thousand distinct CDR3 sequences, with about a fifth observed a single time. Of the sample, 3% to 4% falls within the top ten clones. The specimen was PBMCs from the stem cell graft donor, collected from the stem cell graft. All receptors derive from a human donor who donated a stem cell graft to a child with acute myeloid leukemia.

Ten or more counts support this clonotype. The chain links TRBV4-1 to TRBJ2-3, with D perhaps TRBD2 (6 bases). Trimming removed 3 bases from V and 3 bases from J, with 13 bases in between. Germline V CDR1 and CDR2: MGHRA, YSYEKL. This CDR3 has 15 residues. The CDR3 loop reads CASSQSKGRTDTQYF. The CDR3 region has the DNA TGCGCCAGCAGCCAGAGTAAGGGGAGGACAGATACGCAGTATTTT.

The chain carries TRBV7-8 and TRBJ2-1; 7 bases are a match to TRBD2. The CDR3 is 15 amino acids. Germline CDR1 reads SGHVS; CDR2 reads FQNEAQ. The V segment lost 5 bases and the J segment 2 bases; nucleotides outside the gene matches: 6. The DNA for the CDR3 is TGTGCCAGCAGCCTACTAGCGAACCCCTACAATGAGCAGTTCTTC. Amino acids: CASSLLANPYNEQFF.

This clonotype was detected many times. This rearrangement joins TRBV4-3 to TRBJ2-1; TRBD2 might be the D (5 bases). Germline V lookup: CDR1 LGHNA, CDR2 YSLEER. The CDR3 has 17 amino acids. V was clipped by 3 bases and J by 5 bases, with 20 bases between them. The CDR3 loop is CASSQRSFRTGNNEQFF. CDR3 bases: TGCGCCAGCAGCCAGAGGAGTTTTAGGACGGGGAACAATGAGCAGTTCTTC.

The chain joins TRBV18 to TRBJ2-3; 7 bases are shared with TRBD2. There are 16 residues in the CDR3. The germline CDR1 and CDR2 sequences are KGHSH and LQKENI. J lost 0 bases, V lost 0 bases, and 3 bases had no gene match. Here the CDR3 DNA reads TGTGCCAGCTCACCACCCGGGAGGCCTAGCACAGATACGCAGTATTTT. Its translation is CASSPPGRPSTDTQYF.

The rearrangement joins TRBV24-1 to TRBJ2-3; D is possibly TRBD1 (6 bases). This CDR3 is 13 amino acids long. V was cut by 4 bases and J by 4 bases, with 8 bases left in between. Germline CDR1 KGHDR, CDR2 SFDVKD. The CDR3 DNA follows: TGTGCCACCAGTGAATGGACAGCAGATACGCAGTATTTT. Translation gives CATSEWTADTQYF.

The sample holds a few counts of this clonotype. V usage is TRBV5-1 and J usage is TRBJ2-7; 8 bases are a match to TRBD2. Germline V gene lookup returns CDR1 SGHRS and CDR2 YFSETQ. Losses at the gene ends were 4 bases for V and 5 bases for J; bases not matched to a gene: 17. The CDR3 is 17 amino acids. CDR3 in DNA: TGCGCCAGCAGCATACACTTTCGGGGGGGCGCATCAAACGAGCAGTACTTC. As protein: CASSIHFRGGASNEQYF.

This chain joins TRBV5-1 and TRBJ2-1; 12 bases are a match to TRBD2. CDR3 size: 14 residues. Germline-derived CDR1 and CDR2 are SGHRS and YFSETQ. V lost 4 bases, J lost 6 bases, and 2 bases stayed unmatched. The CDR3 here is CASSTTSGSNEQFF. The CDR3 DNA reads as TGCGCCAGCAGCACGACTAGCGGGAGCAATGAGCAGTTCTTC.

The chain carries TRBV28 and TRBJ2-1; 9 nucleotides line up with TRBD2. This CDR3 contains 16 residues. CDR1 and CDR2 from the germline V gene are MDHEN and SYDVKM. V was pared by 4 bases and J by 2 bases, with 6 bases of the junction left unmatched. The CDR3 spells CASSSYRTSAYNEQFF. The CDR3 bases are TGTGCCAGCAGTTCTTATAGGACTAGCGCCTACAATGAGCAGTTCTTC.

V and J are TRBV12-3 or TRBV12-4 and TRBJ2-1; D is uncertain. The CDR3 runs 13 residues. The V end lost 4 bases, the J end lost 9 bases, and 13 bases lay between the germline ends. The CDR3 spells CASSSNSRSEQFF. In DNA form, the CDR3 reads TGTGCCAGCAGTTCAAACTCGCGGAGTGAGCAGTTCTTC.

V and J are TRBV20-1 and TRBJ2-7; 7 nucleotides match TRBD2. The length of the CDR3 is 13 residues. The J segment lost 4 bases and the V segment lost 6 bases, leaving 9 bases of the junction unmatched. Germline loops: CDR1 DFQATT, CDR2 SNEGSKA (reference sequence). DNA for the CDR3: TGCAGTGCCCCGCGGGGAGGGGTATACGAGCAGTACTTC. This codes for CSAPRGGVYEQYF.

This clonotype has just a few counts. This sequence joins TRBV3-1 and TRBJ2-7, with 7 positions matching TRBD2. J gave up 2 bases and V 1 base, and 5 bases lay outside the gene matches. The germline gives CDR1 LGHDT, CDR2 YNNKEL (reference sequence). CDR3 size: 15 residues. CDR3 residues: CASSQASSGPYEQYF. In DNA form, the CDR3 reads TGTGCCAGCAGCCAAGCGTCTAGCGGCCCCTACGAGCAGTACTTC.

The gene calls are TRBV4-2 and TRBJ2-1; weak D call: TRBD1 (5 bases). This CDR3 contains 13 residues. Germline V lookup: CDR1 LGHNA, CDR2 YNFKEQ. The V end lost 4 bases, the J end lost 8 bases, and 12 bases lay between the germline ends. CDR3 sequence: CASSPTARDEQFF. CDR3 DNA sequence: TGTGCCAGCAGCCCTACCGCCAGGGATGAGCAGTTCTTC.

The J gene is TRBJ2-1, the V gene TRBV12-3 or TRBV12-4, with 12 bases identical to TRBD2. The CDR3 extends over 16 amino acids. Germline trimming cut 5 bases from V and 0 bases from J; bases unmatched to any gene: 2. This CDR3 reads CASSRTSGASYNEQFF. The DNA of the CDR3 is TGTGCCAGCAGTCGGACTAGCGGGGCCTCCTACAATGAGCAGTTCTTC.

This chain's CDR3 is CASSYGGPGTEAFF. The CDR3 nucleotides read TGTGCCAGCAGTTACGGCGGCCCGGGCACTGAAGCTTTCTTT. V usage is TRBV12-3 or TRBV12-4 and J usage is TRBJ1-1; D gene uncertain. V lost 4 bases to trimming and J lost 4 bases, with 13 bases between them. This CDR3 contains 14 residues.

J is TRBJ2-3 and V is TRBV20-1; no definite D call. Germline V gene sequence: CDR1 DFQATT, CDR2 SNEGSKA (reference sequence). The CDR3 length is 15 residues. Between the trimmed V and J ends, which lost 6 bases and 0 bases, there was a span of 16 bases. Here the CDR3 DNA reads TGCAGTGCCCACCAGAGTGGGGTGAGCACAGATACGCAGTATTTT. Translation gives CSAHQSGVSTDTQYF.

In this sample, this clonotype turned up a few times. The CDR3 region is CASSYGQENEQYF. As DNA, the CDR3 is TGTGCCAGCAGTTATGGACAGGAGAACGAGCAGTACTTC. The chain employs TRBV6-6 and TRBJ2-7, with 7 bases aligning to TRBD1. The CDR3 loop spans 13 amino acids. CDR1 is MNHNY, CDR2 SVGAGI, per germline (reference sequence). The V segment lost 3 bases and the J segment 5 bases; nucleotides outside the gene matches: 4.